This is a list of T cell receptor beta chains from one sample in a study of CD4 T cells in relation to SARS-CoV-2 and coronaviruses. Produced via immunoSEQ multiplex PCR; TCRdb's table is partial and in-frame only. The data show approximately 70,000 clones, 85% to 95% seen once. Sequencing was performed on naive CD4+ T cells from PBMCs. The source of these receptors is a human donor in good health. Each CDR3 is given with its conserved first and last residue. D genes are given only for firm matches. Size is stated for part of the rows, as once, few or many counts, or as a class when the clone is expanded.

length: 15
size: .
D: .
V: TRBV9
J: TRBJ1-4
DNA: TGTGCCAGCAGCGTAGGAGGGGCCACTGGTGAAAAACTGTTTTTT
CDR3: CASSVGGATGEKLFF

length: 13
size: .
D: .
V: TRBV10-3
J: TRBJ2-5
DNA: TGTGCCATCAGTCTTCTTTCGGGAGAGACCCAGTACTTC
CDR3: CAISLLSGETQYF

length: 16
size: .
D: .
V: TRBV2
J: TRBJ1-5
DNA: TGTGCCAGCAGTCGTTTCGGCGGGAACACCAATCAGCCCCAGCATTTT
CDR3: CASSRFGGNTNQPQHF

length: 16
size: once
D: .
V: TRBV18
J: TRBJ2-1
DNA: TGTGCCAGCTCACCCACATTTGGGAAGGTCTACAATGAGCAGTTCTTC
CDR3: CASSPTFGKVYNEQFF

length: 14
size: .
D: TRBD1
V: TRBV29-1
J: TRBJ2-1
DNA: TGCAGCGTTGTAGGCGACAGGGGTTCGGATGAGCAGTTCTTC
CDR3: CSVVGDRGSDEQFF

length: 15
size: .
D: .
V: TRBV27
J: TRBJ2-7
DNA: TGTGCCAGCAGAGCTAGGACGGATTCTTCCTACGAGCAGTACTTC
CDR3: CASRARTDSSYEQYF

length: 17
size: .
D: TRBD2
V: TRBV5-6
J: TRBJ2-7
DNA: TGTGCCAGCAGCTCGCGGACTAGCGTACGGTTTATGTACGAGCAGTACTTC
CDR3: CASSSRTSVRFMYEQYF

length: 19
size: .
D: TRBD1
V: TRBV3-1/TRBV3-2
J: TRBJ1-4
DNA: TGTGCCAGCAGCCAAGCCTCCGGGACAGGGTCAGTCAGAGGTGAAAAACTGTTTTTT
CDR3: CASSQASGTGSVRGEKLFF

length: 13
size: .
D: .
V: TRBV18
J: TRBJ1-1
DNA: TGTGCCAGCCAACAGGATATGAACACTGAAGCTTTCTTT
CDR3: CASQQDMNTEAFF

length: 13
size: .
D: .
V: TRBV7-2
J: TRBJ2-5
DNA: TGTGCCAGCAGCGCCTCGACTAGTACGACCCAGTACTTC
CDR3: CASSASTSTTQYF

length: 16
size: .
D: .
V: TRBV7-3
J: TRBJ2-1
DNA: TGTGCCAGCAGCTTGGGGCCTAGCGGACAGAACAATGAGCAGTTCTTC
CDR3: CASSLGPSGQNNEQFF

length: 16
size: .
D: TRBD1
V: TRBV6-4
J: TRBJ2-6
DNA: TGTGCCAGCAGTCAACGGACAGGGACTGGGGCCAACGTCCTGACTTTC
CDR3: CASSQRTGTGANVLTF

length: 14
size: .
D: .
V: TRBV4-1
J: TRBJ2-5
DNA: TGCGCCAGCAGCCAGGCCGGCTGGCAGGAGACCCAGTACTTC
CDR3: CASSQAGWQETQYF

length: 13
size: .
D: TRBD1
V: TRBV24-1
J: TRBJ2-7
DNA: TGTGCCACCAGACAGGGGTCCTCCTACGAGCAGTACTTC
CDR3: CATRQGSSYEQYF

length: 15
size: .
D: .
V: TRBV19
J: TRBJ1-6
DNA: TGTGCCAGTAGCCAGCGAGGGGGTCGGCATTCACCCCTCCACTTT
CDR3: CASSQRGGRHSPLHF

length: 14
size: .
D: TRBD1
V: TRBV27
J: TRBJ1-2
DNA: TGTGCCAGCAGTGTAACAGGGGGCTTCTATGGCTACACCTTC
CDR3: CASSVTGGFYGYTF

length: 11
size: .
D: .
V: TRBV10-3
J: TRBJ2-6
DNA: TGTGCCGTTTATGGGGCCAACGTCCTGACTTTC
CDR3: CAVYGANVLTF

length: 16
size: .
D: TRBD1
V: TRBV9
J: TRBJ1-2
DNA: TGTGCCAGCAGCGCCGGGGGAGGGGGCCGGGGCTATGGCTACACCTTC
CDR3: CASSAGGGGRGYGYTF

length: 17
size: .
D: .
V: TRBV19
J: TRBJ1-5
DNA: TGTGCCAGTAGTATTCCTCCGGGGTCGTCTGCCGATCAGCCCCAGCATTTT
CDR3: CASSIPPGSSADQPQHF

length: 14
size: .
D: .
V: TRBV5-6
J: TRBJ2-7
DNA: TGTGCCAGCAGCTTGGTACAGGGCTCGGACGAGCAGTACTTC
CDR3: CASSLVQGSDEQYF

length: 14
size: .
D: .
V: TRBV28
J: TRBJ2-5
DNA: TGTGCCAGCAGACCGACACACAGCCAAGAGACCCAGTACTTC
CDR3: CASRPTHSQETQYF

length: 13
size: .
D: .
V: TRBV5-1
J: TRBJ2-1
DNA: TGCGCCAGCAGCTTAGACCCAAGCGGTGAGCAGTTCTTC
CDR3: CASSLDPSGEQFF

length: 14
size: .
D: .
V: TRBV29-1
J: TRBJ1-1
DNA: TGCAGCGTTGAAGGAGGAAGGGAGGGCACTGAAGCTTTCTTT
CDR3: CSVEGGREGTEAFF

length: 18
size: .
D: TRBD1
V: TRBV14
J: TRBJ2-2
DNA: TGTGCCAGCAGCCAACATCGGGGACAGGGGCTGGGCACCGGGGAGCTGTTTTTT
CDR3: CASSQHRGQGLGTGELFF

length: 17
size: .
D: .
V: TRBV5-6
J: TRBJ2-4
DNA: TGTGCCAGCAGCTTGGCCGGAGGGGCCGCTGGTGGAAACATTCAGTACTTC
CDR3: CASSLAGGAAGGNIQYF

length: 12
size: .
D: .
V: TRBV4-2
J: TRBJ1-4
DNA: TGTGCCAGCAGCGGAGGGAACGAAAAACTGTTTTTT
CDR3: CASSGGNEKLFF

length: 13
size: .
D: .
V: TRBV6-2/TRBV6-3
J: TRBJ2-7
DNA: TGTGCCAGCAGTTCCCCATCTAGGTACGAGCAGTACTTC
CDR3: CASSSPSRYEQYF

length: 15
size: .
D: .
V: TRBV28
J: TRBJ1-5
DNA: TGTGCCAGCAGTTCGTTCGACAGGCTTTATCAGCCCCAGCATTTT
CDR3: CASSSFDRLYQPQHF

length: 16
size: once
D: .
V: TRBV5-1
J: TRBJ1-1
DNA: TGCGCCAGCAGCTTGGTGGCGGGTTCAATGAACACTGAAGCTTTCTTT
CDR3: CASSLVAGSMNTEAFF

length: 16
size: .
D: TRBD1
V: TRBV7-9
J: TRBJ1-2
DNA: TGTGCCAGCAGCTACGCCGGGACAGGGGAAGAGGATGGCTACACCTTC
CDR3: CASSYAGTGEEDGYTF

length: 13
size: .
D: .
V: TRBV7-3
J: TRBJ1-1
DNA: TGTGCCAGCAGCTTAACGAGTCAGACTGAAGCTTTCTTT
CDR3: CASSLTSQTEAFF

length: 11
size: .
D: .
V: TRBV12-3/TRBV12-4
J: TRBJ2-1
DNA: TGTGCCAGCAGCCAATACAATGAGCAGTTCTTC
CDR3: CASSQYNEQFF

length: 18
size: .
D: .
V: TRBV28
J: TRBJ1-5
DNA: TGTGCCAGCAGTTTACTTCCCCCCGGCGGGGGTGGCGATCAGCCCCAGCATTTT
CDR3: CASSLLPPGGGGDQPQHF

length: 12
size: .
D: .
V: TRBV19
J: TRBJ1-2
DNA: TGTGCCACCTGCGGGGGGTGCCCTAACTACACCTTC
CDR3: CATCGGCPNYTF

length: 14
size: .
D: TRBD2
V: TRBV18
J: TRBJ2-7
DNA: TGTGCCAGCTCTACCGGGACTAGCGGGGCCAGACGGTACTTC
CDR3: CASSTGTSGARRYF

length: 13
size: once
D: .
V: TRBV5-4
J: TRBJ1-2
DNA: TGTGCCAGCGGTCAGGACAGAAACTATGGCTACACCTTC
CDR3: CASGQDRNYGYTF

length: 11
size: .
D: .
V: TRBV5-1
J: TRBJ2-1
DNA: TGCGCCAGCAGCTTCTCAAACCTCCAGTTCTTC
CDR3: CASSFSNLQFF

length: 18
size: .
D: TRBD2
V: TRBV19
J: TRBJ2-3
DNA: TGTGCCAGTAGTATACTAGCGGGAGACTACGCGAGCACAGATACGCAGTATTTT
CDR3: CASSILAGDYASTDTQYF

length: 16
size: .
D: TRBD1
V: TRBV10-3
J: TRBJ1-3
DNA: TGTGCCATCAGTGAGGCCGACAGGGTCGTTGGAAACACCATATATTTT
CDR3: CAISEADRVVGNTIYF

length: 13
size: .
D: .
V: TRBV4-3
J: TRBJ1-2
DNA: TGCGCCAGCAGCCAAGCACAGGGAACAGTCTACACCTTC
CDR3: CASSQAQGTVYTF

length: 16
size: .
D: TRBD1
V: TRBV24-1
J: TRBJ2-5
DNA: TGTGCCACCAGTGATCCCGGGACAGGGAAAGGAGAGACCCAGTACTTC
CDR3: CATSDPGTGKGETQYF

length: 13
size: .
D: .
V: TRBV2
J: TRBJ1-1
DNA: TGTGCCAGCAAAATGGCAAGGAACACTGAAGCTTTCTTT
CDR3: CASKMARNTEAFF

length: 17
size: .
D: .
V: TRBV19
J: TRBJ1-4
DNA: TGTGCCAGTAGTATAGCGAAGGGATATAGAACTAATGAAAAACTGTTTTTT
CDR3: CASSIAKGYRTNEKLFF